Listed below are T cell receptor beta chains from one sample, sequenced in a study of cytomegalovirus exposure and HLA in healthy donors. TCRdb's copy holds only in-frame clones and misses some; the assay was immunoSEQ multiplex PCR. The sample comprises over 150,000 clones, 80% of which are singletons, and about 0.63% rests with the top ten. The specimen was PBMCs. The receptors shown here come from a boy aged 5-17 years in good health and CMV-seronegative. CDR3s include the opening cysteine and the closing phenylalanine or tryptophan. Fields, in order: D gene, J gene, clone size, V gene, CDR3 protein, CDR3 DNA. The D gene is left open where the match is weak. The size entry is marked missing in some rows and otherwise reads once, few, many or a size class.

. TRBJ2-3 few TRBV5-8 CASTVRSPDTQYF TGTGCCAGCACCGTGAGGAGCCCAGATACGCAGTATTTT
. TRBJ1-1 . TRBV19 CASRGREGTEAFF TGTGCCTCAAGGGGCAGGGAGGGCACTGAAGCTTTCTTT
. TRBJ2-1 few TRBV7-9 CASSSEGREQFF TGTGCCAGCAGCTCGGAGGGAAGGGAGCAGTTCTTC
. TRBJ1-5 . TRBV6-6 CASSPPEGRANQPQHF TGTGCCAGCAGTCCCCCGGAGGGTCGAGCAAATCAGCCCCAGCATTTT
TRBD1 TRBJ2-2 . TRBV11-1 CASSLPGTGGSGELFF TGTGCCAGCAGCTTACCCGGGACAGGGGGTTCGGGGGAGCTGTTTTTT
. TRBJ2-1 . TRBV9 CASSANNRAWRNNEQFF TGTGCCAGCAGCGCCAACAACCGGGCTTGGAGGAACAATGAGCAGTTCTTC
. TRBJ1-1 . TRBV4-1 CASSQDRDTEAFF TGCGCCAGCAGCCAAGACAGGGACACTGAAGCTTTCTTT
. TRBJ1-1 . TRBV11-3 CASNVGEWQRDTEAFF TGTGCCAGCAATGTCGGGGAGTGGCAGCGGGACACTGAAGCTTTCTTT
. TRBJ1-5 . TRBV30 CAWNRGADGNQPQHF TGTGCCTGGAATCGGGGGGCGGATGGCAATCAGCCCCAGCATTTT
. TRBJ2-1 . TRBV25-1 CASSDFRSGNEQFF TGTGCCAGCAGTGATTTCAGGTCCGGCAATGAGCAGTTCTTC
. TRBJ1-1 . TRBV9 CASSVGGRTEAFF TGTGCCAGCAGCGTAGGGGGGCGGACTGAAGCTTTCTTT
TRBD2 TRBJ2-7 few TRBV5-6 CASSAGLAGVRYEQYF TGTGCCAGCAGCGCGGGACTAGCGGGCGTCAGGTACGAGCAGTACTTC
TRBD1 TRBJ2-7 few TRBV19 CASSYRGSTKSYEQYF TGTGCCAGTAGTTACAGGGGGTCGACCAAAAGCTACGAGCAGTACTTC
. TRBJ2-7 . TRBV5-4 CASSPQGYEQYF TGTGCCAGCAGTCCACAGGGCTACGAGCAGTACTTC
. TRBJ2-1 . TRBV12-5 CASGLVTGYNEQFF TGTGCTAGTGGTTTGGTAACGGGTTACAATGAGCAGTTCTTC
. TRBJ2-7 . TRBV7-2 CASSLDPGTRGEQYF TGTGCCAGCAGCTTAGATCCGGGTACGCGTGGCGAGCAGTACTTC
TRBD2 TRBJ2-1 . TRBV5-6 CATREGASGGTSSYNEQFF TGTGCCACTCGGGAGGGGGCTAGCGGGGGTACCAGCTCCTACAATGAGCAGTTCTTC
TRBD2 TRBJ2-7 . TRBV12-5 CASGSQGLRYEQYF TGTGCTAGTGGTAGCCAGGGACTACGCTACGAGCAGTACTTC
TRBD2 TRBJ2-7 . TRBV19 CASSMGSSGRSPYEQYF TGTGCCAGTAGTATGGGGTCTAGCGGGAGGTCCCCCTACGAGCAGTACTTC
. TRBJ1-1 . TRBV5-1 CASSLAGDSNTEAFF TGCGCCAGCAGCTTGGCTGGTGACTCGAACACTGAAGCTTTCTTT
. TRBJ1-5 . TRBV30 CAWSTGGNQPQHF TGTGCCTGGTCGACAGGTGGAAATCAGCCCCAGCATTTT
TRBD1 TRBJ1-2 . TRBV9 CASSLLGQDGYGYTF TGTGCCAGCAGCCTACTGGGACAGGACGGATATGGCTACACCTTC
TRBD2 TRBJ2-3 . TRBV2 CASSLAGGDTDTQYF TGTGCCAGCAGTCTAGCGGGGGGAGACACAGATACGCAGTATTTT
TRBD2 TRBJ2-5 . TRBV6-6 CASSYLGGVVETQYF TGTGCCAGCAGTTACCTGGGAGGGGTAGTGGAGACCCAGTACTTC
TRBD1 TRBJ2-5 . TRBV5-1 CASSFQGTAQETQYF TGCGCCAGCAGCTTTCAGGGGACAGCCCAAGAGACCCAGTACTTC
TRBD1 TRBJ1-2 . TRBV6-5 CASSSFGQANYGYTF TGTGCCAGCAGTTCTTTTGGACAGGCTAACTATGGCTACACCTTC
. TRBJ1-6 . TRBV2 CASSEVMGQSPLHF TGTGCCAGCAGTGAGGTGATGGGGCAGTCACCCCTCCACTTT
. TRBJ2-3 . TRBV11-3 CASSLKPQAIRGNTDTQYF TGTGCCAGCAGCCTTAAGCCCCAGGCAATCCGCGGGAACACAGATACGCAGTATTTT
. TRBJ2-3 few TRBV5-4 CASSSSLVDTQYF TGTGCCAGCAGTTCTAGTCTCGTGGATACGCAGTATTTT
TRBD2 TRBJ2-2 few TRBV7-9 CASKASGQDTGELFF TGTGCCAGCAAAGCTAGCGGGCAGGACACCGGGGAGCTGTTTTTT
TRBD1 TRBJ2-2 . TRBV4-1 CASSQEDRVPGELFF TGCGCCAGCAGCCAAGAGGACAGGGTGCCCGGGGAGCTGTTTTTT
. TRBJ2-7 . TRBV6-1 CASSEGPWETYEQYF TGTGCCAGCAGTGAAGGGCCCTGGGAGACCTACGAGCAGTACTTC
TRBD1 TRBJ1-3 . TRBV30 CAWNQGQGLSGNTIYF TGTGCCTGGAACCAGGGACAGGGCCTATCTGGAAACACCATATATTTT
. TRBJ2-7 . TRBV5-1 CASTDTAGSDEQYF TGCGCCAGCACGGACACGGCGGGGAGCGACGAGCAGTACTTC
TRBD1 TRBJ1-2 . TRBV10-3 CAIREDRELGYTF TGTGCCATCAGGGAGGACAGGGAGCTTGGCTACACCTTC
. TRBJ1-1 . TRBV6-1 CASYLDPQGTEAFF TGTGCCAGCTACCTCGACCCCCAGGGGACTGAAGCTTTCTTT
TRBD2 TRBJ2-5 few TRBV15 CATSRGSGDGETQYF TGTGCCACCAGCAGAGGGAGCGGGGACGGCGAGACCCAGTACTTC
TRBD1 TRBJ1-1 . TRBV4-1 CASSQDRRTGVTEAFF TGCGCCAGCAGCCAAGATCGTCGGACAGGAGTCACTGAAGCTTTCTTT
. TRBJ1-5 . TRBV6-5 CASMRRGMTQPQHF TGTGCCAGCATGCGCAGGGGAATGACTCAGCCCCAGCATTTT
TRBD2 TRBJ2-3 once TRBV7-9 CASSPGGGADTQYF TGTGCCAGCAGCCCCGGGGGGGGTGCAGATACGCAGTATTTT
. TRBJ1-3 . TRBV11-3 CASSLDGRPPSGNTIYF TGTGCCAGCAGCTTAGATGGGAGGCCCCCCTCTGGAAACACCATATATTTT
. TRBJ2-5 . TRBV29-1 CSVEASDRQETQYF TGCAGCGTTGAAGCCTCCGACAGACAAGAGACCCAGTACTTC
. TRBJ1-6 . TRBV19 CATRIGQNYNSPLHF TGTGCCACCCGTATCGGACAGAACTATAATTCACCCCTCCACTTT
. TRBJ1-2 . TRBV4-1 CASSPIFDRGSAYGYTF TGCGCCAGCAGCCCTATATTCGACAGAGGCTCTGCCTATGGCTACACCTTC
. TRBJ1-2 . TRBV2 CASSGGNYGYTF TGTGCCAGCAGTGGAGGAAACTATGGCTACACCTTC
TRBD1 TRBJ2-2 . TRBV7-3 CASSLVPGQTNTGELFF TGTGCCAGCAGCCTTGTCCCGGGACAGACGAACACCGGGGAGCTGTTTTTT
TRBD1 TRBJ2-7 . TRBV6-4 CAGSAGQGGSYEQYF TGTGCCGGCAGTGCCGGACAGGGTGGTTCCTACGAGCAGTACTTC
. TRBJ1-1 . TRBV30 CAWSVDKGKAFF TGTGCCTGGAGTGTAGATAAGGGGAAAGCTTTCTTT
. TRBJ2-1 few TRBV7-6 CASSLARLKEQFF TGTGCCAGCAGCTTAGCAAGACTGAAGGAGCAGTTCTTC
. TRBJ1-3 . TRBV27 CASRRSGATSLSGNTIYF TGTGCCAGCAGGAGATCAGGTGCTACTTCTCTCTCTGGAAACACCATATATTTT
TRBD2 TRBJ2-5 once TRBV4-3 CASSQFKREGGETQYF TGCGCCAGCAGCCAATTCAAGCGGGAGGGAGGGGAGACCCAGTACTTC
TRBD2 TRBJ2-3 . TRBV5-4 CASSPGLGTDTQYF TGTGCCAGCAGCCCGGGACTAGGCACAGATACGCAGTATTTT
. TRBJ1-1 . TRBV18 CASSKQDGTEAFF TGTGCCAGCTCAAAACAGGACGGCACTGAAGCTTTCTTT
. TRBJ1-1 . TRBV9 CASSVAEGVNTEAFF TGTGCCAGCAGCGTAGCCGAGGGCGTGAACACTGAAGCTTTCTTT
TRBD2 TRBJ2-2 . TRBV30 CAWSRGGRVGELFF TGTGCCTGGAGTCGGGGGGGGCGGGTCGGGGAGCTGTTTTTT
. TRBJ1-2 few TRBV6-5 CASTSSTGFYGYTF TGTGCCAGCACCTCATCCACAGGGTTCTATGGCTACACCTTC
. TRBJ2-1 . TRBV28 CASITGTRTYNEQFF TGTGCCAGCATTACCGGGACTCGGACCTACAATGAGCAGTTCTTC